The 19 T cell receptor beta chains reported below all come from one sample, sequenced in a study of control samples from healthy donors and cancer patients. The assay was immunoSEQ multiplex PCR, and TCRdb's table has in-frame clones only and misses some. Of about 100,000 clones listed, approximately 84% are singletons. Sequenced sample: blood. The receptors originated from a man younger than 35 in good health.

The V gene is TRBV18, the J gene TRBJ2-2; D remains unclear. The CDR3 is 15 residues long. Looked up from germline, CDR1 is KGHSH and CDR2 is LQKENI. Trimming removed 1 base at V and 0 bases at J, with 6 bases between. In nucleotides, the CDR3 is TGTGCCAGCTCACCACGCTCAGCGAACACCGGGGAGCTGTTTTTT. Its protein is CASSPRSANTGELFF.

The J gene is TRBJ2-1, the V gene TRBV27; 12 nucleotides match TRBD2. The V and J ends lost 5 bases and 3 bases, in that order; junction bases with no gene match: 2. The CDR3 covers 15 residues. Per germline, CDR1 MNHEY and CDR2 SMNVEV (reference sequence). CDR3 loop: CASSTTSGGYNEQFF. In DNA form, the CDR3 reads TGTGCCAGCAGTACGACTAGCGGGGGCTACAATGAGCAGTTCTTC.

The chain links TRBV19 to TRBJ1-5, with 8 bases lining up with TRBD1. Per the germline V gene, CDR1 is LNHDA and CDR2 is SQIVND (reference sequence). CDR3 length: 14 residues. V shed 3 bases, J shed 7 bases, and the junction held 5 bases outside the gene matches. The DNA of the CDR3 is TGTGCCAGTAGTATGGACAGGGTGGGACAGCCCCAGCATTTT. Encoded protein: CASSMDRVGQPQHF.

Note on this clone: Other DNA sequences from this sample encode an identical CDR3 as well. The rearrangement uses TRBV2 and TRBJ2-1; 9 bases line up with TRBD2. V lost 3 bases to trimming and J lost 4 bases; unmatched junction nucleotides: 10. This CDR3 region has 17 residues. Germline CDR1 SNHLY, CDR2 FYNNEI. The CDR3 protein is CASSDGVAGGPYNEQFF. CDR3 bases: TGTGCCAGCAGTGATGGGGTGGCGGGGGGGCCTTACAATGAGCAGTTCTTC.

J is TRBJ2-5 and V is TRBV6-5; D is unclear. Germline CDR1 and CDR2: MNHEY and SVGAGI. Trimming took 0 bases from V and 4 from J, leaving 6 bases between them. The CDR3 totals 13 residues. Here the CDR3 DNA reads TGTGCCAGCAGTTACTCGTGGGGAGAGACCCAGTACTTC. Translating gives CASSYSWGETQYF.

This clone has a handful of counts. This chain connects TRBV28 to TRBJ2-5; D is unresolved. Germline V gene sequence: CDR1 MDHEN, CDR2 SYDVKM. The V end lost 6 bases, the J end lost 3 bases, and 11 bases lay between the germline ends. CDR3 length: 13 residues. The DNA for the CDR3 is TGTGCCAGCAGCGAGTGGGAAAAAGAGACCCAGTACTTC. This gives the protein CASSEWEKETQYF.

This chain joins TRBV6-1 and TRBJ2-2; the D is unclear. Trimming removed 2 bases from V and 3 bases from J, with 7 bases in between. Germline lookup yields CDR1 MNHNS and CDR2 SASEGT. The CDR3 length is 14 residues. The CDR3 reads CASSENTYTGELFF. DNA for the CDR3: TGTGCCAGCAGTGAAAACACTTACACCGGGGAGCTGTTTTTT.

This rearrangement joins TRBV6-2 or TRBV6-3 to TRBJ2-3; a weak D match, TRBD2 (6 bases). From germline, CDR1 is MNHEY and CDR2 SVGEGT. V gave up 4 bases and J gave up 5 bases, with 22 bases separating them. The CDR3 totals 17 residues. As DNA, the CDR3 is TGTGCCAGCAGTTTCCCAGTCTGGGTAGCGGAAGAAGATACGCAGTATTTT. Protein product: CASSFPVWVAEEDTQYF.

The chain recombines TRBV10-2 with TRBJ1-1, with D hard to call. CDR3 length equals 12 residues. The V end lost 4 bases, the J end lost 6 bases, and 9 bases lay between the germline ends. Germline assignment: CDR1 WSHSY and CDR2 SAAADI. The CDR3 bases are TGCGCCAGCAGTGGCGGGGTCCCTGAAGCTTTCTTT. It yields the protein CASSGGVPEAFF.

The chain joins TRBV2 to TRBJ1-1; 8 bases agree with TRBD1. From germline, CDR1 is SNHLY and CDR2 FYNNEI. CDR3 size: 14 residues. Trimming cost V 6 bases and J 0 bases; bases outside gene matches: 3. CDR3 sequence (DNA): TGTGCCAGCAGAAGACAGGGGATGAACACTGAAGCTTTCTTT. The encoded protein is CASRRQGMNTEAFF.

V usage is TRBV5-1 and J usage is TRBJ2-7; D is undetermined. Trimming left V 0 bases short and J 2 bases short, with 12 bases between. This CDR3 has 15 amino acids. Germline V lookup: CDR1 SGHRS, CDR2 YFSETQ. The CDR3 DNA is TGCGCCAGCAGCTTGGCGATAGAGTATACCTACGAGCAGTACTTC. It codes for CASSLAIEYTYEQYF.

This CDR3 reads CASMPGRNQPQHF. In nucleotides, the CDR3 is TGTGCCAGCATGCCGGGACGCAATCAGCCCCAGCATTTT. V usage is TRBV6-6 and J usage is TRBJ1-5, with a weak D call TRBD1 (5 bases). Germline V gene sequence: CDR1 MNHNY, CDR2 SVGAGI (reference sequence). Trimming pared 7 bases from V and 2 bases from J, leaving 9 bases between. The CDR3 extends over 13 amino acids.

This chain joins TRBV7-2 and TRBJ2-5; tentatively, D is TRBD1 or TRBD2 (5 bases each). Germline CDR1 and CDR2: SGHTA and FQGNSA. This CDR3 spans 16 amino acids. Deletions cut 4 bases from V and 1 base from J, with 16 bases between. CDR3 sequence (DNA): TGTGCCAGCAGCTCTTTTTTCACCGGGACCCAAGAGACCCAGTACTTC. Amino acid sequence: CASSSFFTGTQETQYF.

This clone was picked up one time. The rearrangement links TRBV6-2 or TRBV6-3 to TRBJ2-1; weak D call: TRBD2 (7 bases). Trimming took off 2 bases at V and 8 bases at J, with 22 bases between the two ends. Germline V gives CDR1 MNHEY, CDR2 SVGEGT. The CDR3 length is 17 residues. The CDR3 loop reads CASSYIPPGGRRDEQFF. The CDR3 DNA reads TGTGCCAGCAGTTACATCCCTCCCGGGGGGCGCAGGGATGAGCAGTTCTTC.

This rearrangement joins TRBV5-1 to TRBJ2-2; TRBD2 might be the D (5 bases). The V gene's germline CDR1 is SGHRS and CDR2 YFSETQ. Trimming took 0 bases from V and 4 from J, leaving 10 bases between them. The CDR3 is made up of 15 amino acids. This CDR3 is CASSLERRSTGELFF. CDR3 coding DNA: TGCGCCAGCAGCTTGGAAAGGAGGAGCACCGGGGAGCTGTTTTTT. The full variable domain, completed using reference TRBV5-1 and TRBJ2-2, is KAGVTQTPRYLIKTRGQQVTLSCSPISGHRSVSWYQQTPGQGLQFLFEYFSETQRNKGNFPGRFSGRQFSNSRSEMNVSTLELGDSALYLCASSLERRSTGELFFGEGSRLTVL.

The chain combines TRBV7-6 with TRBJ2-1; D possibly corresponds to TRBD1 (5 bases). The CDR3 is 14 amino acids. The germline gives CDR1 SGHVS, CDR2 FNYEAQ. Trimming removed 5 bases from V and 3 bases from J, with 11 bases in between. In nucleotides, the CDR3 is TGTGCCAGCAGCCGCAGGGCCCTCTACAATGAGCAGTTCTTC. As protein: CASSRRALYNEQFF. Full variable domain (remainder filled in from reference TRBV7-6 and TRBJ2-1): GAGVSQSPRYKVTKRGQDVALRCDPISGHVSLYWYRQALGQGPEFLTYFNYEAQQDKSGLPNDRFSAERPEGSISTLTIQRTEQRDSAMYRCASSRRALYNEQFFGPGTRLTVL.

The chain carries TRBV3-1 (or the pseudogene TRBV3-2) and TRBJ2-1; 11 bases agree with TRBD2. Germline lookup yields CDR1 LGHDT and CDR2 YNNKEL (reference sequence). Trimming cost V 4 bases and J 5 bases; bases outside gene matches: 13. There are 18 residues in the CDR3. Here the CDR3 DNA reads TGTGCCAGCAGCCCTAGCGGGGGGACAAGCCACAAAAACAATGAGCAGTTCTTC. It codes for CASSPSGGTSHKNNEQFF.

The rearrangement links TRBV19 to TRBJ1-2, with no clear D. Trimming cost V 6 bases and J 4 bases, with 6 bases left between them. Germline V gives CDR1 LNHDA, CDR2 SQIVND (reference sequence). The CDR3 is 11 amino acids. The CDR3 sequence: CASRAVYGYTF. CDR3 DNA sequence: TGTGCCAGTAGGGCAGTCTATGGCTACACCTTC.

This chain links TRBV28 with TRBJ1-5; D might be TRBD1 (6 bases). Per the germline V gene, CDR1 is MDHEN and CDR2 is SYDVKM. The V end was cut by 6 bases, the J end by 4 bases, with 16 bases between. The CDR3 consists of 15 residues. The CDR3, as DNA: TGTGCCAGCAGACCTCAAACAGGGACGAATCAGCCCCAGCATTTT. It codes for CASRPQTGTNQPQHF.